Sequencing of this TCR beta chain was carried out in a study of cytomegalovirus exposure and HLA in healthy donors. Study-wide findings and caveats: An analysis that came later showed most CMV-associated TCR beta chains appearing HLA-restricted.

Trimming took 5 bases from V and 3 from J, leaving 11 bases between them. There are 14 residues in the CDR3. The germline V gene encodes CDR1 MNHEY and CDR2 SVGAGI. As regards this clone: What it binds is unknown.

The PCR used 60 Vbeta and 13 Jbeta primers. Profiled with immunoSEQ multiplex PCR; TCRdb holds only in-frame clones, not every one. Of about 180,000 clones detected, about 69% appear once; the ten largest clones hold approximately 2.9%. The sequence derives from a male donor in good health and CMV-seronegative. Sequencing was carried out using PBMCs. The chain is built from TRBV6-5 and TRBJ1-3, with no clear D. CDR3 sequence reads: CASSPRPLGNTIYF. CDR3 bases: TGTGCCAGCAGTCCCAGGCCCCTTGGAAACACCATATATTTT.